The 17 T cell receptor beta chains below all came from one sample that was sequenced in a study of cytomegalovirus exposure and HLA in healthy donors. PCR primers comprised 60 Vbeta and 13 Jbeta primers. Produced via immunoSEQ multiplex PCR; TCRdb's table is partial and in-frame only. Here the sample spans over 110,000 clones, about 79% being singletons. Specimen: PBMCs. These receptors were collected from a male donor in good health and CMV-seronegative.

The V call is TRBV6-4, the J call TRBJ1-3; a weak D match, TRBD1 (5 bases). V was trimmed by 8 bases and J by 0 bases, leaving 14 bases between them. Germline-derived CDR1 and CDR2 are MRHNA and SNTAGT. This CDR3 is built from 15 residues. The CDR3 DNA sequence: TGTGCCAGCCAGGGCGACCCGAACTCTGGAAACACCATATATTTT. It is translated as CASQGDPNSGNTIYF.

This clone was counted a few times. The chain combines TRBV19 with TRBJ1-1, with 7 bases aligning to TRBD1. Germline lookup yields CDR1 LNHDA and CDR2 SQIVND (reference sequence). V trimming: 3 bases; J trimming: 3 bases; junction bases outside the gene matches: 13. The length of the CDR3 is 17 residues. This CDR3 is CASSIGSQGEADTEAFF. The CDR3 DNA follows: TGTGCCAGTAGTATCGGTAGTCAGGGGGAGGCGGACACTGAAGCTTTCTTT.

This chain joins TRBV7-6 and TRBJ1-4; weak D call: TRBD1 (5 bases). The CDR3 length is 14 residues. CDR1 and CDR2 (germline): SGHVS, FNYEAQ. V was clipped by 5 bases and J by 8 bases, with 15 bases between them. CDR3 sequence: CASSVTTDFEKLFF. Here the CDR3 DNA reads TGTGCCAGCAGCGTAACGACAGACTTCGAAAAACTGTTTTTT.

The rearrangement uses TRBV28 and TRBJ2-1, with D maybe TRBD1 (6 bases). Germline V lookup: CDR1 MDHEN, CDR2 SYDVKM. This CDR3 has 13 residues. Trimming took 8 bases from V and 5 from J, leaving 13 bases between them. CDR3 coding DNA: TGTGCCAGCTTGGGGACAACGGACAATGAGCAGTTCTTC. Translating it yields CASLGTTDNEQFF. Drawing the rest from reference TRBV28 and TRBJ2-1, the complete variable domain is DVKVTQSSRYLVKRTGEKVFLECVQDMDHENMFWYRQDPGLGLRLIYFSYDVKMKEKGDIPEGYSVSREKKERFSLILESASTNQTSMYLCASLGTTDNEQFFGPGTRLTVL.

This chain uses TRBV7-2 with TRBJ2-3; TRBD2 agrees at 7 bases. The germline V gene encodes CDR1 SGHTA and CDR2 FQGNSA. The trim removed 3 bases at V and 0 bases at J, leaving 6 bases unmatched. This CDR3 region has 16 residues. Here the CDR3 reads CASSLMGGISTDTQYF. CDR3 coding DNA: TGTGCCAGCAGCTTGATGGGAGGGATAAGCACAGATACGCAGTATTTT. Full variable domain (remainder filled in from reference TRBV7-2 and TRBJ2-3): GAGVSQSPSNKVTEKGKDVELRCDPISGHTALYWYRQSLGQGLEFLIYFQGNSAPDKSGLPSDRFSAERTGGSVSTLTIQRTQQEDSAVYLCASSLMGGISTDTQYFGPGTRLTVL.

J is TRBJ2-5 and V is TRBV19; D unclear. Germline V gene lookup returns CDR1 LNHDA and CDR2 SQIVND (reference sequence). The V gene lost 4 bases and the J gene lost 1 base, with 10 bases spanning the gap. The CDR3 sequence is 14 residues long. The CDR3 region is CASSTDSFQETQYF. The DNA of the CDR3 is TGTGCCAGTAGTACAGACTCGTTCCAAGAGACCCAGTACTTC.

This rearrangement joins TRBV30 to TRBJ2-3, with 15 bases that match TRBD2. The CDR3 extends over 14 amino acids. Germline values: CDR1 GTSNPN, CDR2 SVGIG (reference sequence). V lost 2 bases and J lost 8; bases outside the gene matches: 2. CDR3 sequence (DNA): TGTGCCTGGAGTCTGGGACTAGCGGGGGGTACGCAGTATTTT. Translated: CAWSLGLAGGTQYF.

The V gene is TRBV2, the J gene TRBJ1-6, with D unclear. This CDR3 is built from 12 residues. Germline CDR1 SNHLY, CDR2 FYNNEI. Trimming took 3 bases from V and 9 from J, leaving 6 bases between them. For the CDR3, the DNA is TGTGCCAGCAGTGACGGGTTTTCACCCCTCCACTTT. Amino acid sequence: CASSDGFSPLHF.

This chain links TRBV27 with TRBJ2-1; TRBD1 agrees at 11 bases. CDR3 length equals 16 residues. Germline V gene lookup returns CDR1 MNHEY and CDR2 SMNVEV (reference sequence). Trimming removed 3 bases from V and 10 bases from J; junction bases left unmatched: 11. DNA of the CDR3: TGTGCCAGCAGTTTCCTCGGGACAGGGGGTATTAGGGAGCAGTTCTTC. It codes for CASSFLGTGGIREQFF.

The chain links TRBV5-5 to TRBJ2-7; 8 bases match TRBD1. V was clipped by 2 bases and J by 5 bases; unmatched bases: 6. Per the germline V gene, CDR1 is SGHKS and CDR2 is YYEKEE (reference sequence). The CDR3 sequence is 14 residues long. CDR3 DNA: TGTGCCAGCAGCTTTATAGGACAGGGTAACGAGCAGTACTTC. Its protein is CASSFIGQGNEQYF.

This sequence joins TRBV28 and TRBJ2-6; a weak D match, TRBD1 (5 bases). Germline CDR1 is MDHEN and CDR2 is SYDVKM. The V and J ends lost 7 bases and 8 bases respectively, with 12 bases between them. The CDR3 extends over 13 amino acids. The chain's CDR3 is CASTPTVTNVLTF. The CDR3 DNA follows: TGTGCCAGCACCCCGACAGTTACCAACGTCCTGACTTTC.

This chain connects TRBV19 to TRBJ2-1, with D maybe TRBD2 (7 bases). In germline, CDR1 is LNHDA, CDR2 SQIVND (reference sequence). Trimming shortened V by 4 bases and J by 6 bases, and 10 bases separated the two germline ends. This CDR3 has 13 residues. CDR3 nucleotides: TGTGCCAGTAGTAAAGGGGGGGGCAATGAGCAGTTCTTC. Protein: CASSKGGGNEQFF.

The rearrangement joins TRBV7-9 to TRBJ2-2, with TRBD2 matching over 9 bases. Trimming cost V 0 bases and J 1 base; bases outside gene matches: 3. In germline, CDR1 is SEHNR, CDR2 FQNEAQ (reference sequence). The CDR3 runs 17 residues. This CDR3 is CASSLAGTSLNTGELFF. As DNA, the CDR3 is TGTGCCAGCAGCTTAGCGGGGACTAGCCTGAACACCGGGGAGCTGTTTTTT.

This chain connects TRBV29-1 to TRBJ2-7; 7 bases are shared with TRBD1. V shed 2 bases, J shed 7 bases, and the junction held 2 bases outside the gene matches. This CDR3 spans 11 amino acids. Per germline, CDR1 SQVTM and CDR2 ANQGSEA. CDR3 region: CSVETGAEQYF. CDR3 DNA sequence: TGCAGCGTTGAAACAGGGGCAGAGCAGTACTTC.

The chain uses TRBV19 and TRBJ1-1; 7 positions agree with TRBD1. The CDR3 length is 14 residues. Germline V gene sequence: CDR1 LNHDA, CDR2 SQIVND (reference sequence). The V and J ends lost 8 bases and 0 bases, in that order; junction bases with no gene match: 6. The CDR3: CASSRQGMNTEAFF. Written as DNA, the CDR3 is TGTGCCAGTTCCAGACAGGGTATGAACACTGAAGCTTTCTTT.

The chain recombines TRBV9 with TRBJ2-3; 8 bases align to TRBD2. J was trimmed by 4 bases and V by 0 bases; bases with no gene match: 1. Germline CDR1 reads SGDLS; CDR2 reads YYNGEE. This CDR3 is 14 amino acids long. The CDR3, as DNA: TGTGCCAGCAGCGTAGCGGGAGGGGCAGATACGCAGTATTTT. It yields the protein CASSVAGGADTQYF.

The chain employs TRBV11-2 and TRBJ1-2; D unclear. CDR1 is SGHAT, CDR2 FQNNGV, per germline. The CDR3 runs to 13 residues. V lost 3 bases to trimming and J lost 3 bases, with 8 bases between them. CDR3: CASSLQDYYGYTF. The CDR3 region has the DNA TGTGCCAGCAGCTTGCAGGACTACTATGGCTACACCTTC.